The TCR beta chain under discussion was sequenced for a study of shared T cell receptors in the human thymus. The CDR3 sequence is 15 residues long. The trim removed 6 bases at V and 2 bases at J, leaving 8 bases unmatched. Germline lookup yields CDR1 ENHRY and CDR2 SYGVKD. Measured with immunoSEQ multiplex PCR; TCRdb has only the in-frame clones, and not every one. The table shows about 400,000 clones, with roughly 94% occurring only once. The V gene is TRBV10-3, the J gene TRBJ1-2; TRBD1 matches 8 bases. The sequence was collected from a human donor. Sample: thymocytes. CDR3 coding DNA: TGTGCCATCAGGGGCGACAGGGGCTTGAACTATGGCTACACCTTC. Its protein is CAIRGDRGLNYGYTF.